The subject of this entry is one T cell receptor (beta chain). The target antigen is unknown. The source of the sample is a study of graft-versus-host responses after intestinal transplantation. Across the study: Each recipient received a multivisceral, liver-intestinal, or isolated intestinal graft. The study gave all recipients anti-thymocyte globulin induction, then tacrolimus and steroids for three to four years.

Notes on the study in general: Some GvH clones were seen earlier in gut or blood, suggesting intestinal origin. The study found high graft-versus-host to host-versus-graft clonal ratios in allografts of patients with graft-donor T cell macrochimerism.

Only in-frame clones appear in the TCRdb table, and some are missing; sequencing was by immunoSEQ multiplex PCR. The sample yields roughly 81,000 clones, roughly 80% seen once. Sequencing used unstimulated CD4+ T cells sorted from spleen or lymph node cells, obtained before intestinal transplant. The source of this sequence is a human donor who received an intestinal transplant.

The CDR3 here is CASSELALRGEQFF. CDR3 in DNA: TGTGCCAGCAGCGAGTTAGCGCTGAGGGGGGAGCAGTTCTTC. The genes are TRBV9 and TRBJ2-1; D is perhaps TRBD1 (6 bases). Germline CDR1 SGDLS, CDR2 YYNGEE. CDR3 size: 14 residues. Trimming took 3 bases from V and 10 from J, leaving 17 bases between them.